This passage covers 2 T cell receptor beta chains from one sample sequenced in a study of blood T cells in healthy people across ages. The authors ran a second PCR of roughly 7 to 11 cycles using a sample-barcoded 5' primer and a J-beta primer mix. TCRdb re-called the 5' RACE reads with MiXCR, one entry per CDR3 protein. This repertoire shows hundreds of thousands of distinct CDR3 sequences, 49% found once; its top ten account for under 35%. What was sequenced was blood. The origin of the receptors is an older woman in good health.

The chain uses TRBV20-1 and TRBJ1-1, with D tentatively TRBD1 (5 bases). The CDR3 is 13 amino acids. Trimming removed 6 bases from V and 1 base from J, with 12 bases in between. Germline CDR1 is DFQATT and CDR2 is SNEGSKA (reference sequence). For the CDR3, the DNA is TGCAGTGCCTTACCAGGGCGGAACACTGAAGCTTTCTTT. It is translated as CSALPGRNTEAFF.

V and J are TRBV5-8 and TRBJ2-6; TRBD1 agrees at 8 bases. The CDR3 sequence is 18 residues long. V lost 2 bases and J lost 5; bases outside the gene matches: 12. From germline, CDR1 is SGHTS and CDR2 YDEGEE. The CDR3 reads CASSFRPTGAYRANVLTF. DNA for the CDR3: TGTGCCAGCAGCTTTCGGCCGACAGGGGCCTACCGGGCCAACGTCCTGACTTTC. Full variable domain (outside the CDR3, taken from reference TRBV5-8 and TRBJ2-6): EAGVTQSPTHLIKTRGQQATLRCSPISGHTSVYWYQQALGLGLQFLLWYDEGEERNRGNFPPRFSGRQFPNYSSELNVNALELEDSALYLCASSFRPTGAYRANVLTFGAGSRLTVL.